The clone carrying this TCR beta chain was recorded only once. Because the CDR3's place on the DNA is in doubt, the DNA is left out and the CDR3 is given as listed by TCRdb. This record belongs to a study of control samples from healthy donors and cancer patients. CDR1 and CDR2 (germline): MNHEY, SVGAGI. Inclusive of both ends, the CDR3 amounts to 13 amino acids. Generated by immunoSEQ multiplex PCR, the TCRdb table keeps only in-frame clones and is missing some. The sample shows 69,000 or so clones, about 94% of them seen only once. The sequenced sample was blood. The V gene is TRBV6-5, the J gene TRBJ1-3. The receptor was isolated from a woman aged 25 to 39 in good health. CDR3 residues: CASSSSGIGTIYF.